The 30 T cell receptor beta chains presented below share a single source sample, sequenced in a study of blood T cell repertoires in COVID-19. The repertoire was sequenced with immunoSEQ multiplex PCR; TCRdb's copy has only in-frame clones and lacks some. The sample includes about 160,000 clones, approximately 75% of them seen just once. The sequencing input was peripheral blood. All receptors derive from a human donor in a cohort sampled during active COVID-19.

This clone was found a few times. The gene calls are TRBV6-5 and TRBJ1-2; the D is unclear. The CDR3 covers 13 residues. V dropped 6 bases and J dropped 2 bases, with 10 bases sitting between them. Per the germline V gene, CDR1 is MNHEY and CDR2 is SVGAGI. The CDR3 region has the DNA TGTGCCAGCAGCGTGGGAGTGAACTATGGCTACACCTTC. Translated, it gives CASSVGVNYGYTF.

The rearrangement links TRBV18 to TRBJ1-2; 11 bases are a match to TRBD1. This CDR3 has 15 residues. The V gene's germline CDR1 is KGHSH and CDR2 LQKENI. With 4 bases clipped from V and 5 bases from J, the junction kept 6 bases outside the gene matches. In DNA form, the CDR3 reads TGTGCCAGCTCACGGTTGGACAGGGGGCGTTATGGCTACACCTTC. This gives the protein CASSRLDRGRYGYTF.

V and J are TRBV30 and TRBJ2-5, with D possibly TRBD1 on 6 matching bases. CDR3 size: 15 residues. Germline values: CDR1 GTSNPN, CDR2 SVGIG (reference sequence). Trimming took off 3 bases at V and 5 bases at J, with 19 bases between the two ends. In DNA form, the CDR3 reads TGTGCCTGGAGCTCAGGGGCCGACCGAAGGGAGACCCAGTACTTC. Protein: CAWSSGADRRETQYF.

The V and J genes are TRBV5-1 and TRBJ2-1; 10 positions agree with TRBD2. Trimming removed 4 bases from V and 4 bases from J; junction bases left unmatched: 11. Germline lookup yields CDR1 SGHRS and CDR2 YFSETQ. The CDR3 totals 17 residues. The CDR3 protein is CASSNPSAGGWYNEQFF. The CDR3 coding sequence is TGCGCCAGCAGCAACCCCTCAGCGGGAGGGTGGTACAATGAGCAGTTCTTC.

The chain links TRBV18 to TRBJ2-1, with TRBD2 matching 9 bases. After removal of 6 bases from V and 1 base from J, the junction contained 13 bases not matched to a gene. Germline V gene data show CDR1 as KGHSH and CDR2 as LQKENI. The CDR3 covers 18 residues. CDR3 sequence (DNA): TGTGCCAGCTCCCTTCCGATGGCGGGGGGGCGGTCCTACAATGAGCAGTTCTTC. This sequence encodes CASSLPMAGGRSYNEQFF.

This clone turned up a few times. The chain carries TRBV10-2 and TRBJ1-3; D unresolved. This CDR3 is built from 12 residues. The V and J ends lost 3 bases and 3 bases respectively, with 3 bases between them. Germline assignment: CDR1 WSHSY and CDR2 SAAADI. CDR3 loop: CASSDLGNTIYF. The CDR3 nucleotides read TGCGCCAGCAGTGACCTTGGAAACACCATATATTTT.

The CDR3 protein is CATTGNRGNTEAFF. The CDR3 DNA sequence: TGTGCCACAACTGGTAACAGGGGCAACACTGAAGCTTTCTTT. The J gene is TRBJ1-1, the V gene TRBV19; 7 bases are a match to TRBD1. This CDR3 has 14 amino acids. The V gene's germline CDR1 is LNHDA and CDR2 SQIVND (reference sequence). Trimming cost V 10 bases and J 2 bases; bases outside gene matches: 10.

The CDR3, as DNA: TGTGCCATCAGCAGGGGATTGGGGCAGCCCCAGCATTTT. As protein: CAISRGLGQPQHF. The V gene is TRBV10-3, the J gene TRBJ1-5; tentative D call: TRBD1 (6 bases). The CDR3 extends over 13 amino acids. CDR1 is ENHRY, CDR2 SYGVKD, per germline. V dropped 6 bases and J dropped 7 bases, with 13 bases sitting between them.

This clone was observed a handful of times. The CDR3 sequence: CAWSVLGQGNTEAFF. CDR3 bases: TGTGCCTGGAGTGTATTGGGACAGGGCAACACTGAAGCTTTCTTT. This rearrangement joins TRBV30 to TRBJ1-1; 9 bases fit TRBD1. The V and J ends lost 0 bases and 2 bases, in that order; junction bases with no gene match: 4. CDR1 and CDR2 (germline): GTSNPN, SVGIG (reference sequence). The CDR3 is 15 residues long.

The chain couples TRBV6-6 to TRBJ1-2; a weak D match, TRBD1 (5 bases). The germline CDR1 and CDR2 sequences are MNHNY and SVGAGI (reference sequence). The CDR3 sequence is 15 residues long. The ends were cut back, 5 bases at V and 7 bases at J, with 20 bases in the middle. CDR3 loop: CASSTTDRGAGGYTF. The CDR3 DNA reads as TGTGCCAGCAGTACTACGGATAGGGGCGCCGGTGGCTACACCTTC.

This clone has only a few counts. The rearrangement links TRBV5-6 to TRBJ2-3; TRBD1 might be the D (5 bases). With 5 bases removed from V and 2 bases from J, the gap between germline ends came to 12 bases. Germline values: CDR1 SGHDT, CDR2 YYEEEE. The CDR3 is made up of 14 amino acids. The CDR3 nucleotides read TGTGCCAGCAGTTGGAGACAGTTCACAGATACGCAGTATTTT. It specifies CASSWRQFTDTQYF.

The chain couples TRBV6-1 to TRBJ2-1; 9 nucleotides align to TRBD2. V gave up 2 bases and J gave up 12 bases; unmatched junction bases: 11. Germline-derived CDR1 and CDR2 are MNHNS and SASEGT. CDR3 length: 15 amino acids. The DNA for the CDR3 is TGTGCCAGCAGTGAACACGCTAGCGGGGCCAAACCGCAGTTCTTC. This gives the protein CASSEHASGAKPQFF.

V and J are TRBV19 and TRBJ1-3; 7 positions match TRBD1. CDR1 is LNHDA and CDR2 is SQIVND in the germline V gene (reference sequence). J lost 1 base, V lost 4 bases, and 4 bases had no gene match. CDR3 length: 15 residues. The chain's CDR3 is CASSTYRGSGNTIYF. The DNA of the CDR3 is TGTGCCAGTAGTACTTACAGGGGATCTGGAAACACCATATATTTT. The variable domain in full, completed from reference TRBV19 and TRBJ1-3, reads DGGITQSPKYLFRKEGQNVTLSCEQNLNHDAMYWYRQDPGQGLRLIYYSQIVNDFQKGDIAEGYSVSREKKESFPLTVTSAQKNPTAFYLCASSTYRGSGNTIYFGEGSWLTVV.

The CDR3 protein is CASLAGGNTGELFF. DNA for the CDR3: TGTGCCAGTTTAGCGGGGGGTAACACCGGGGAGCTGTTTTTT. V gene TRBV6-6 combines with J gene TRBJ2-2; the match to TRBD2 covers 10 bases. Germline values: CDR1 MNHNY, CDR2 SVGAGI (reference sequence). Unmatched junction bases numbered 3, after V lost 9 bases and J lost 2 bases. This CDR3 contains 14 residues.

The V gene is TRBV7-9, the J gene TRBJ2-3; 7 bases fit TRBD1. J lost 3 bases, V lost 5 bases, and 11 bases had no gene match. There are 16 residues in the CDR3. In germline, CDR1 is SEHNR, CDR2 FQNEAQ (reference sequence). CDR3 in DNA: TGTGCCAGCAGCCCTTGGACAGGTGAATATACAGATACGCAGTATTTT. It is translated as CASSPWTGEYTDTQYF.

This chain joins TRBV10-2 and TRBJ1-6, with TRBD1 matching over 9 bases. V dropped 6 bases and J dropped 5; count of bases not matched to a gene: 5. The CDR3 is 15 amino acids. Germline V gives CDR1 WSHSY, CDR2 SAAADI. Here the CDR3 reads CASRSGTGNNSPLHF. CDR3 nucleotide sequence: TGCGCCAGCAGATCTGGGACAGGGAATAATTCACCCCTCCACTTT.

In its sample, this clone was seen once. This chain links TRBV11-2 with TRBJ2-7; D may be TRBD1 (5 bases). Germline lookup yields CDR1 SGHAT and CDR2 FQNNGV. V was clipped by 0 bases and J by 2 bases, with 8 bases between them. The CDR3 contains 14 residues. CDR3 sequence reads: CASSLDRAPYEQYF. The CDR3 DNA follows: TGTGCCAGCAGCTTAGACAGGGCCCCCTACGAGCAGTACTTC. Filled out from reference TRBV11-2 and TRBJ2-7, the complete variable domain reads EAGVAQSPRYKIIEKRQSVAFWCNPISGHATLYWYQQILGQGPKLLIQFQNNGVVDDSQLPKDRFSAERLKGVDSTLKIQPAKLEDSAVYLCASSLDRAPYEQYFGPGTRLTVT.

This chain uses TRBV30 with TRBJ1-5, with 8 bases that match TRBD1. This CDR3 spans 13 amino acids. Germline CDR1 is GTSNPN and CDR2 is SVGIG (reference sequence). J was trimmed by 3 bases and V by 5 bases; bases with no gene match: 3. CDR3 in amino acids: CAWGQGANQPQHF. Here the CDR3 DNA reads TGTGCCTGGGGACAGGGCGCCAATCAGCCCCAGCATTTT.

The chain employs TRBV11-3 and TRBJ2-2, with 8 bases aligning to TRBD1. The CDR3 runs to 16 residues. V lost 2 bases to trimming and J lost 2 bases; unmatched junction nucleotides: 4. The germline gives CDR1 SGHNT, CDR2 YENEEA. This chain's CDR3 is CASSLSRGRNTGELFF. Written as DNA, the CDR3 is TGTGCCAGCAGCTTAAGCAGGGGGCGAAACACCGGGGAGCTGTTTTTT.

J is TRBJ2-1 and V is TRBV7-7; 7 nucleotides line up with TRBD2. Germline V gene sequence: CDR1 SSHAT, CDR2 FNYEAQ (reference sequence). This CDR3 region has 15 residues. J was trimmed by 3 bases and V by 3 bases; bases with no gene match: 5. CDR3 bases: TGTGCCAGCAGCTTGAAAGCGGGGAACTACAATGAGCAGTTCTTC. This gives the protein CASSLKAGNYNEQFF.

The rearrangement links TRBV11-2 to TRBJ1-1; maybe TRBD1 (6 bases). CDR1 SGHAT and CDR2 FQNNGV come from the germline V gene. The CDR3 totals 17 residues. Trimming removed 5 bases from V and 5 bases from J, with 24 bases in between. The CDR3 nucleotides read TGTGCCAGCAGCCCAAGAGCGGGGGCCGGGGGCAAGACTGAAGCTTTCTTT. Translation gives CASSPRAGAGGKTEAFF.

CDR3 region: CASRIQGLSEAFF. In DNA, the CDR3 is TGTGCCAGCAGGATACAGGGGTTGAGTGAAGCTTTCTTT. The chain employs TRBV12-3 or TRBV12-4 and TRBJ1-1, with TRBD1 identical over 7 bases. The CDR3 is 13 residues long. The trim removed 6 bases at V and 7 bases at J, leaving 8 bases unmatched.

This chain connects TRBV7-2 to TRBJ2-2; 11 bases fit TRBD2. The germline CDR1 and CDR2 sequences are SGHTA and FQGNSA. The CDR3 length is 17 residues. The J segment lost 2 bases and the V segment lost 5 bases, leaving 7 bases of the junction unmatched. The chain's CDR3 is CASSTRGLAVNTGELFF. CDR3 sequence (DNA): TGTGCCAGCAGCACCAGGGGACTAGCGGTTAACACCGGGGAGCTGTTTTTT.

V usage is TRBV5-1 and J usage is TRBJ2-3, with D tentatively TRBD1 (6 bases). CDR3 size: 14 residues. Trimming removed 4 bases from V and 4 bases from J, with 13 bases in between. Germline V gene sequence: CDR1 SGHRS, CDR2 YFSETQ. DNA of the CDR3: TGCGCCAGCAGCCCGACCAGGGGAGCAGATACGCAGTATTTT. Translated, it gives CASSPTRGADTQYF.

J is TRBJ2-7 and V is TRBV11-3; TRBD1 is a possible D gene (6 bases). V lost 0 bases and J lost 6, with 18 bases in between. This CDR3 has 16 residues. From germline, CDR1 is SGHNT and CDR2 YENEEA. CDR3 sequence (DNA): TGTGCCAGCAGCTTAGATTCTGGCAGGGGTATCTCCGAGCAGTACTTC. Its translation is CASSLDSGRGISEQYF. The whole variable domain, remainder taken from reference TRBV11-3 and TRBJ2-7, is EAGVVQSPRYKIIEKKQPVAFWCNPISGHNTLYWYLQNLGQGPELLIRYENEEAVDDSQLPKDRFSAERLKGVDSTLKIQPAELGDSAVYLCASSLDSGRGISEQYFGPGTRLTVT.

This rearrangement joins TRBV18 to TRBJ2-2; 8 bases line up with TRBD2. This CDR3 is 16 amino acids long. CDR1 KGHSH and CDR2 LQKENI come from the germline V gene. V was pared by 3 bases and J by 1 base, with 4 bases of the junction left unmatched. CDR3 DNA sequence: TGTGCCAGCTCACCTGCCGGGACTAGGAACACCGGGGAGCTGTTTTTT. This translates into CASSPAGTRNTGELFF.

This chain connects TRBV7-2 to TRBJ1-4; D is undetermined. Germline V gives CDR1 SGHTA, CDR2 FQGNSA. Trimming took off 5 bases at V and 5 bases at J, with 9 bases between the two ends. The CDR3 runs to 13 residues. The CDR3, as DNA: TGTGCCAGCAGCAGGGAGCCCAATGAAAAACTGTTTTTT. Protein product: CASSREPNEKLFF.

The chain couples TRBV13 to TRBJ1-1; 10 bases align to TRBD1. The CDR3 consists of 12 residues. The germline CDR1 and CDR2 sequences are PRHDT and FYEKMQ (reference sequence). After removal of 5 bases from V and 11 bases from J, the junction contained 5 bases not matched to a gene. Here the CDR3 reads CASSPMGQGAFF. The CDR3 bases are TGTGCCAGCAGCCCCATGGGACAGGGGGCTTTCTTT.

This clone appeared once. The chain has TRBV12-3 or TRBV12-4 and TRBJ2-3; a weak D match, TRBD1 (5 bases). The CDR3 has 13 residues. CDR3 sequence reads: CAAGQLSTDTQYF. The DNA for the CDR3 is TGTGCGGCAGGGCAGCTTAGCACAGATACGCAGTATTTT.

CDR3 amino acids: CSVRVSPYEQYF. CDR3 coding DNA: TGCAGCGTTCGGGTTTCCCCCTACGAGCAGTACTTC. This chain joins TRBV29-1 and TRBJ2-7; D unresolved. Germline-derived CDR1 and CDR2 are SQVTM and ANQGSEA. Trimming removed 5 bases at V and 2 bases at J, with 10 bases between. This CDR3 has 12 amino acids.